This TCR beta chain was obtained from a study of blood T cell repertoires in COVID-19. Per the original methods: Estimation of nucleated cell counts relied on the amplification of reference gene primers. The data were produced by immunoSEQ multiplex PCR, yet TCRdb's version contains in-frame clones alone and is incomplete. D and trimming come from the DNA, and the V and J calls and clone size come from that table. The sample gives about 430,000 clones, around nine tenths of which show up once; roughly 1.4% is in the top ten. This CDR3 is built from 15 residues. CDR1 is MNHEY, CDR2 SVGAGI, per germline. V lost 6 bases and J lost 1, with 13 bases in between.

The chain has TRBV6-5 and TRBJ2-1; D ambiguous. This clonotype was obtained from a woman younger than 35 who had been exposed to COVID-19. Material: PBMCs or T cells enriched from blood (not recorded which). Written as DNA, the CDR3 is TGTGCCAGCAGGCCCGCCCGGGTGTCCTACAATGAGCAGTTCTTC. Its translation: CASRPARVSYNEQFF.